The entry below gives a single T cell receptor beta chain sequence along with its context. The CDR3 extends over 16 amino acids. Germline V gives CDR1 SGHVS, CDR2 FQNEAQ. V lost 2 bases to trimming and J lost 5 bases, with 18 bases between them. The entry originates in a study of cytomegalovirus exposure and HLA in healthy donors. Produced via immunoSEQ multiplex PCR; TCRdb's table is partial and in-frame only. The table lists about 160,000 clones, roughly 90% of them singletons. The source material was PBMCs. This chain uses TRBV7-8 with TRBJ1-1; tentative D call: TRBD1 (6 bases). This TCR derives from a woman aged 25 to 45 in good health and CMV-seronegative. The CDR3 DNA reads TGTGCCAGCAGCTTAAGGGGGGCGCGAGAAGGGACTGAAGCTTTCTTT. Translated: CASSLRGAREGTEAFF.